One T cell receptor beta chain is described in this entry. Its antigen remains unknown. Isolated RNA was reverse transcribed in full, so expressed TCRB transcripts were sequenced. Clones were read by immunoSEQ multiplex PCR, and TCRdb kept only the in-frame ones, dropping some. The sample yields some 60,000 clones, about three fifths seen once. This CDR3 is built from 16 residues. V dropped 5 bases and J dropped 0; count of bases not matched to a gene: 5. From germline, CDR1 is SGHVS and CDR2 FQNEAQ. Sorting based on CD45RO/CCR7/CD25/CD127/CD95/CD27 separated CD4+ naive, central memory, regulatory and stem cell-like memory cells. This entry belongs to a study of beta chain features in type 1 diabetes. Study-level findings and limits: Shorter templates might be favored by PCR, equally in patients and controls.

The chain uses TRBV7-8 and TRBJ2-1; 9 nucleotides align to TRBD2. This receptor was identified in a woman under 30 in good health. Sequenced material: Tregs from blood. The DNA of the CDR3 is TGTGCCAGCAGCGTATATAGCGGGAGCTCCTACAATGAGCAGTTCTTC. Translated: CASSVYSGSSYNEQFF.